The 30 T cell receptor beta chains presented below share a single source sample, sequenced in a study of Tregs in tolerant kidney transplant recipients. Recipients received nonmyeloablative bone marrow transplants from related graft donors, with transient mixed chimerism. The data were produced by immunoSEQ multiplex PCR, yet TCRdb's version contains in-frame clones alone and is incomplete. The table lists tens of thousands of clones. The specimen comprised CD4+ T cells from blood (PBMCs), sampled 24 months after the transplant. These receptors were taken from a human patient who received a combined kidney and bone marrow transplant. Some of these T cells may belong to the graft donor.

A word on this clone: The read falls 3 residues short of the CDR3 end, and the missing part is taken from the germline J gene. The chain uses TRBV7-3 and TRBJ2-3, with 7 nucleotides matching TRBD1. The CDR3 spans 15 residues. V trimming: 4 bases; J trimming: 2 bases; junction bases outside the gene matches: 6. Germline lookup yields CDR1 SGHTA and CDR2 FQGTGA. The CDR3 DNA, read in part, is TGTGCCAGCAGCTCCCTCGGACAGGTCACAGATACG. Protein product: CASSSLGQVTDT. The entire CDR3 is CASSSLGQVTDTQYF. The full variable domain, in which reference TRBV7-3 and TRBJ2-3 provide the parts outside the CDR3, is GAGVSQTPSNKVTEKGKYVELRCDPISGHTALYWYRQSLGQGPEFLIYFQGTGAADDSGLPNDRFFAVRPEGSVSTLKIQRTERGDSAVYLCASSSLGQVTDTQYFGPGTRLTVL.

As regards this clone: Read data end 3 residues before the CDR3 end; the end is taken from the germline J gene. The rearrangement links TRBV20-1 to TRBJ2-7, with 7 nucleotides matching TRBD2. The length of the CDR3 is 12 residues. CDR1 DFQATT and CDR2 SNEGSKA come from the germline V gene (reference sequence). The trim removed 6 bases at V and 3 bases at J, leaving 5 bases unmatched. CDR3 amino acids: CSAPSGNYEQYF. The CDR3 bases that were read are TGCAGTGCCCCGAGCGGGAACTACGAG.

Comment on this clone: The CDR3 extends 3 residues past the end of the read, so its final part is completed from the germline J gene. V usage is TRBV29-1 and J usage is TRBJ2-4; 7 bases map to TRBD2. Looked up from germline, CDR1 is SQVTM and CDR2 is ANQGSEA. The CDR3 runs to 10 residues. The CDR3 bases that were read are TGCAGCGCTGGGGGGGACGTT. Translation: CSAGGDV. The full CDR3 sequence reads CSAGGDVQYF.

CDR3 sequence reads: CASRPQPGGSGNTIYF. The sequenced CDR3 bases are TGCGCCAGCAGACCTCAGCCGGGTGGCTCTGGAAACACC. The J gene is TRBJ1-3, the V gene TRBV5-1, with D uncertain. The read stops 3 residues short of the end of the CDR3; the missing end is completed from the germline J gene. V was shortened by 5 bases and J by 0 bases, with 15 bases between the two germline ends. The CDR3 is 16 residues long. Germline CDR1 and CDR2: SGHRS and YFSETQ.

Concerning this clone: The read ends 3 residues shy of where the CDR3 ends; the end is completed using the germline J gene. The chain employs TRBV20-1 and TRBJ2-1; 11 positions agree with TRBD2. The V gene end was trimmed by 3 bases and the J gene end by 1 base; junction bases not matched to a gene: 2. This CDR3 comprises 15 residues. CDR1 and CDR2 (germline): DFQATT, SNEGSKA (reference sequence). CDR3 sequence reads: CSARGLAESYNEQFF. The CDR3 bases that were read are TGCAGTGCTAGGGGACTAGCGGAATCCTACAATGAG.

Comments on this clone: The CDR3 end lies 3 residues beyond the end of the read and is filled in from the germline J gene. V usage is TRBV20-1 and J usage is TRBJ2-4; 9 nucleotides line up with TRBD2. V was clipped by 1 base and J by 9 bases; unmatched bases: 13. CDR1 and CDR2 (germline): DFQATT, SNEGSKA (reference sequence). The CDR3 has 16 amino acids. The chain's CDR3 is CSARAGGRAGMGIQYF. The sequenced CDR3 bases are TGCAGTGCTAGAGCCGGCGGGAGGGCGGGGATGGGCATT.

Concerning this clone: The missing CDR3 end, 3 residues past where the read stops, is filled in from the germline J gene. The chain couples TRBV5-1 to TRBJ2-2; TRBD1 matches 8 bases. The J segment lost 4 bases and the V segment lost 6 bases, leaving 5 bases of the junction unmatched. CDR1 is SGHRS and CDR2 is YFSETQ in the germline V gene. The CDR3 is 14 amino acids. The CDR3 loop reads CASMRTGGTGELFF. CDR3 bases read: TGCGCCAGCATGCGAACAGGGGGCACCGGGGAG.

On this clone itself: The read comes to an end 3 residues before the CDR3 does, leaving the germline J gene to fill in the end. The V call is TRBV5-8, the J call TRBJ2-7; the D gene is possibly TRBD2 (6 bases). The germline CDR1 and CDR2 sequences are SGHTS and YDEGEE. V shed 0 bases and J shed 6 bases, with 10 bases lying between them. CDR3 length equals 13 residues. The CDR3 sequence is CASSLARGGEQYF. The CDR3 bases that were read are TGTGCCAGCAGCTTGGCCCGGGGAGGCGAG.

As for this clone: Sequencing ends 3 residues short of the CDR3 end; the germline J gene provides the rest. The chain employs TRBV6-1 and TRBJ1-5, with a weak D call TRBD1 (6 bases). Trimming removed 0 bases at V and 0 bases at J, with 15 bases between. Germline assignment: CDR1 MNHNS and CDR2 SASEGT. CDR3 length: 18 amino acids. CDR3 sequence: CASSEAPGGHPSNQPQHF. CDR3 DNA, as far as it was read: TGTGCCAGCAGTGAAGCGCCTGGGGGACACCCTAGCAATCAGCCC.

Note on this clone: The read stops 3 residues short of the end of the CDR3; the missing end is completed from the germline J gene. The rearrangement links TRBV20-1 to TRBJ1-2, with 12 nucleotides matching TRBD1. The trim removed 0 bases at V and 2 bases at J, leaving 10 bases unmatched. CDR1 is DFQATT, CDR2 SNEGSKA, per germline (reference sequence). This CDR3 has 18 amino acids. CDR3 DNA, as far as it was read: TGCAGTGCTAGAGAGGGGCCGGGACAGGGGGCTTGGAACTATGGC. It translates to CSAREGPGQGAWNYG. The whole CDR3 sequence reads CSAREGPGQGAWNYGYTF.

As to this clone: The observed sequence ends 3 residues before the CDR3 terminus, with the missing tail filled in from the germline J gene. This sequence joins TRBV7-3 and TRBJ2-3; 9 bases agree with TRBD1. CDR1 is SGHTA, CDR2 FQGTGA, per germline. The CDR3 extends over 14 amino acids. Germline trimming cut 5 bases from V and 3 bases from J; bases unmatched to any gene: 3. The sequenced part of the CDR3 DNA is TGTGCCAGCAGCCAGGACAGGGGAACAGATACG. Its protein product is CASSQDRGTDT. The whole CDR3 sequence is CASSQDRGTDTQYF. Looking up the rest from reference TRBV7-3 and TRBJ2-3 gives the full variable domain: GAGVSQTPSNKVTEKGKYVELRCDPISGHTALYWYRQSLGQGPEFLIYFQGTGAADDSGLPNDRFFAVRPEGSVSTLKIQRTERGDSAVYLCASSQDRGTDTQYFGPGTRLTVL.

Points on this clone: The read comes to an end 3 residues before the CDR3 does, leaving the germline J gene to fill in the end. V and J are TRBV13 and TRBJ1-1, with 8 bases identical to TRBD1. In germline, CDR1 is PRHDT, CDR2 FYEKMQ (reference sequence). This CDR3 is 19 amino acids long. The trim removed 4 bases at V and 0 bases at J, leaving 16 bases unmatched. CDR3 protein: CASSSTTGTGRVVNTEAFF. CDR3 DNA (partial): TGTGCCAGCAGCTCCACGACCGGGACAGGCAGAGTGGTGAACACTGAA.

A word on this clone: Read data end 3 residues before the CDR3 end; the end is taken from the germline J gene. The chain carries TRBV5-1 and TRBJ1-6, with no clear D. Trimming took 5 bases from V and 5 from J, leaving 14 bases between them. The germline V gene has CDR1 SGHRS and CDR2 YFSETQ. CDR3 length: 15 amino acids. The CDR3 reads CASRTSLLDNSPLHF. CDR3 DNA (partial): TGCGCCAGCAGAACATCCTTGCTCGATAATTCACCC.

Concerning this clone: Sequencing ends 3 residues short of the CDR3 end; the germline J gene provides the rest. The rearrangement joins TRBV30 to TRBJ2-1; TRBD2 is a possible D gene (6 bases). V gave up 2 bases and J gave up 6 bases, with 11 bases separating them. The CDR3 spans 13 residues. Per germline, CDR1 GTSNPN and CDR2 SVGIG (reference sequence). The CDR3 loop reads CAWSMDYRNEQFF. The DNA read from the CDR3 is TGTGCCTGGAGTATGGACTATCGCAATGAG.

In regard to this clone: With the read ending 3 residues before the CDR3 end, the germline J gene is used to fill in that end. Within the sample, other DNA sequences also encode this same CDR3. The rearrangement joins TRBV5-1 to TRBJ1-1; 8 bases are a match to TRBD1. V shed 4 bases, J shed 6 bases, and the junction held 11 bases outside the gene matches. CDR3 length: 15 amino acids. CDR1 is SGHRS, CDR2 YFSETQ, per germline. The CDR3 reads CASSNPGTGVAEAFF. The part of the CDR3 DNA that was read is TGCGCCAGCAGCAACCCCGGGACAGGAGTCGCTGAA.

A remark on this clone: The read gets to within 3 residues of the CDR3 end, and the germline J gene fills in the rest. The chain uses TRBV5-6 and TRBJ2-7; tentatively, D is TRBD1 (5 bases). V shed 4 bases and J shed 2 bases, with 10 bases lying between them. The CDR3 totals 13 residues. Per germline, CDR1 SGHDT and CDR2 YYEEEE. The CDR3 spells CASSIGHTYEQYF. The sequenced CDR3 bases are TGTGCCAGCAGCATTGGACATACCTACGAG. Complete variable domain (other parts from reference TRBV5-6 and TRBJ2-7): DAGVTQSPTHLIKTRGQQVTLRCSPKSGHDTVSWYQQALGQGPQFIFQYYEEEERQRGNFPDRFSGHQFPNYSSELNVNALLLGDSALYLCASSIGHTYEQYFGPGTRLTVT.

Turning to this clone: The read falls 3 residues short of the CDR3 end, and the missing part is taken from the germline J gene. The chain has TRBV6-1 and TRBJ1-2, with 9 bases aligning to TRBD1. The CDR3 extends over 13 amino acids. The V gene's germline CDR1 is MNHNS and CDR2 SASEGT. Trimming at V came to 4 bases and at J to 4 bases, leaving 1 base not matched to a gene. The CDR3 DNA, read in part, is TGTGCCAGCAGTGGGGACAGGGTCTATGGC. This translates into CASSGDRVYG. The full CDR3 sequence reads CASSGDRVYGYTF.

In regard to this clone: The CDR3 end is not reached by the read, which stops 3 residues before it; the germline J gene fills it in. V gene TRBV20-1 combines with J gene TRBJ2-2, with D perhaps matching TRBD2 (6 bases). The germline V and J ends were trimmed by 1 base and 3 bases, with 9 bases remaining between them. The CDR3 spans 14 residues. Germline V gives CDR1 DFQATT, CDR2 SNEGSKA (reference sequence). CDR3: CSARARRDTGELFF. CDR3 bases read: TGCAGTGCTAGAGCAAGGAGGGACACCGGGGAG.

To note about this clone: The sequenced fragment ends 3 residues before the CDR3 boundary, so the rest is inferred from the germline J gene. The J gene is TRBJ2-6, the V gene TRBV19, with 9 bases aligning to TRBD1. V lost 5 bases and J lost 1; bases outside the gene matches: 3. Germline assignment: CDR1 LNHDA and CDR2 SQIVND (reference sequence). This CDR3 has 16 residues. The CDR3 spells CASSLGQGSGANVLTF. Incomplete CDR3 DNA: TGTGCCAGTAGTTTGGGACAGGGTTCTGGGGCCAACGTC. The full variable domain, completed using reference TRBV19 and TRBJ2-6, is DGGITQSPKYLFRKEGQNVTLSCEQNLNHDAMYWYRQDPGQGLRLIYYSQIVNDFQKGDIAEGYSVSREKKESFPLTVTSAQKNPTAFYLCASSLGQGSGANVLTFGAGSRLTVL.

Partial CDR3 DNA: TGCAGTGCTAGAGACAGAACCTCCTACGAG. This codes for CSARDRTSYE. The CDR3 in full is CSARDRTSYEQYF. This chain connects TRBV20-1 to TRBJ2-7; D gene uncertain. The read terminates 3 residues before the CDR3 end, so the remaining end is supplied by the germline J gene. The germline V gene has CDR1 DFQATT and CDR2 SNEGSKA (reference sequence). This CDR3 has 13 residues. The V gene lost 0 bases and the J gene lost 0 bases, with 6 bases spanning the gap.

With regard to this clone: From the germline J gene comes the end of the CDR3, since the read stops 3 residues before it. This rearrangement joins TRBV19 to TRBJ1-5; a possible D gene is TRBD1 (6 bases). Germline loops: CDR1 LNHDA, CDR2 SQIVND (reference sequence). This CDR3 spans 18 amino acids. Trimming removed 6 bases from V and 0 bases from J, with 21 bases in between. CDR3 loop: CASSPTGSVKFSNQPQHF. Partial CDR3 DNA: TGTGCCAGTAGCCCCACAGGGTCCGTTAAGTTTAGCAATCAGCCC.

Points on this clone: From the germline J gene comes the end of the CDR3, since the read stops 3 residues before it. The chain is built from TRBV10-3 and TRBJ2-3; TRBD2 aligns across 7 bases. The CDR3 runs 14 residues. Germline CDR1 is ENHRY and CDR2 is SYGVKD. After removal of 8 bases from V and 0 bases from J, the junction contained 5 bases not matched to a gene. The CDR3 protein is CAIGAAGSTDTQYF. Partial CDR3 DNA: TGTGCCATCGGGGCAGCGGGAAGCACAGATACG.

As concerns this clone: The read ends 3 residues early relative to the CDR3; the germline J gene fills the gap. This chain uses TRBV2 with TRBJ2-7; 10 bases map to TRBD1. The ends lost 4 bases at V and 2 bases at J; junction bases unmatched: 2. Per germline, CDR1 SNHLY and CDR2 FYNNEI. This CDR3 is 14 amino acids long. The part of the CDR3 DNA that was read is TGTGCCAGCAGTGGGGACAGGGGAGCCTACGAG. Translating it yields CASSGDRGAYE. The whole CDR3 sequence reads CASSGDRGAYEQYF.

In regard to this clone: The read finishes 3 residues shy of the CDR3 end, and the germline J gene is used to complete it. The chain joins TRBV19 to TRBJ2-7, with 7 bases matching TRBD1. V was pared by 10 bases and J by 0 bases, with 9 bases of the junction left unmatched. Germline-derived CDR1 and CDR2 are LNHDA and SQIVND (reference sequence). This CDR3 has 14 residues. The DNA read from the CDR3 is TGTGCCACACTCGACAGGGACAACTCCTACGAG. Protein: CATLDRDNSYE. The full CDR3 protein reads CATLDRDNSYEQYF.

Concerning this clone itself: The read terminates 3 residues ahead of where the CDR3 ends, so the germline J gene completes it. This chain uses TRBV7-9 with TRBJ2-7; TRBD1 matches at 8 bases. The CDR3 is 15 residues long. Germline trimming cut 6 bases from V and 3 bases from J; bases unmatched to any gene: 10. Germline-derived CDR1 and CDR2 are SEHNR and FQNEAQ (reference sequence). CDR3 DNA, as far as it was read: TGTGCCAGCAGATCCGACAGGGGCAAGCACTACGAG. Amino acids: CASRSDRGKHYE. The entire CDR3 protein reads CASRSDRGKHYEQYF. Filled out from reference TRBV7-9 and TRBJ2-7, the complete variable domain reads DTGVSQNPRHKITKRGQNVTFRCDPISEHNRLYWYRQTLGQGPEFLTYFQNEAQLEKSRLLSDRFSAERPKGSFSTLEIQRTEQGDSAMYLCASRSDRGKHYEQYFGPGTRLTVT.

To note about this clone: The CDR3 end lies 3 residues beyond the end of the read and is filled in from the germline J gene. J is TRBJ2-1 and V is TRBV19; TRBD1 matches at 10 bases. This CDR3 contains 15 residues. Trimming took 5 bases from V and 6 from J; bases not matched to a gene: 7. CDR1 and CDR2 (germline): LNHDA, SQIVND (reference sequence). CDR3 DNA, as far as it was read: TGTGCCAGTAGTGCGGACAGGGGGAAAGGCAATGAG. This gives the protein CASSADRGKGNE. Given in full, the CDR3 is CASSADRGKGNEQFF.

Worth noting for this clone: Sequencing ends 3 residues short of the CDR3 end; the germline J gene provides the rest. The chain recombines TRBV5-1 with TRBJ1-5, with a possible D match to TRBD1 (5 bases). Trimming left V 0 bases short and J 5 bases short, with 6 bases between. The CDR3 covers 13 residues. From germline, CDR1 is SGHRS and CDR2 YFSETQ. Incomplete CDR3 DNA: TGCGCCAGCAGCTTGGCGGGGGATCAGCCC. It codes for CASSLAGDQP. The whole CDR3 is CASSLAGDQPQHF.

On this clone itself: Coverage ceases 3 residues before the CDR3 finishes, and the germline J gene fills in the end. V and J are TRBV20-1 and TRBJ2-2, with D perhaps TRBD2 (6 bases). The germline V gene has CDR1 DFQATT and CDR2 SNEGSKA (reference sequence). The CDR3 is 13 residues long. The germline V and J ends were trimmed by 2 bases and 5 bases, with 9 bases remaining between them. Partial CDR3 DNA: TGCAGTGCTAGAAGGAGGGGTACCGGGGAG. It codes for CSARRRGTGE. The CDR3 reads in full as CSARRRGTGELFF.

Of note for this clone: The read finishes 3 residues shy of the CDR3 end, and the germline J gene is used to complete it. The chain is built from TRBV5-5 and TRBJ2-7, with 10 positions matching TRBD2. The V gene end was trimmed by 5 bases and the J gene end by 3 bases; junction bases not matched to a gene: 5. Germline V CDR1 and CDR2: SGHKS, YYEKEE (reference sequence). CDR3 length: 14 residues. The CDR3 protein is CASRRTSGIYEQYF. CDR3 DNA, as far as it was read: TGTGCCAGCAGGCGGACTAGCGGTATCTACGAG. Together with reference TRBV5-5 and TRBJ2-7, the CDR3 gives the full variable domain: DAGVTQSPTHLIKTRGQQVTLRCSPISGHKSVSWYQQVLGQGPQFIFQYYEKEERGRGNFPDRFSARQFPNYSSELNVNALLLGDSALYLCASRRTSGIYEQYFGPGTRLTVT.

In the case of this clone: The CDR3 is cut off 3 residues early in the read; its end comes from the germline J gene. This rearrangement joins TRBV7-9 to TRBJ1-5; D uncertain. Germline assignment: CDR1 SEHNR and CDR2 FQNEAQ (reference sequence). The CDR3 totals 15 residues. The germline V and J ends were trimmed by 5 bases and 3 bases, with 14 bases remaining between them. CDR3 in amino acids: CASSASGGVNQPQHF. CDR3 DNA (partial): TGTGCCAGCAGCGCGAGCGGCGGGGTCAATCAGCCC.